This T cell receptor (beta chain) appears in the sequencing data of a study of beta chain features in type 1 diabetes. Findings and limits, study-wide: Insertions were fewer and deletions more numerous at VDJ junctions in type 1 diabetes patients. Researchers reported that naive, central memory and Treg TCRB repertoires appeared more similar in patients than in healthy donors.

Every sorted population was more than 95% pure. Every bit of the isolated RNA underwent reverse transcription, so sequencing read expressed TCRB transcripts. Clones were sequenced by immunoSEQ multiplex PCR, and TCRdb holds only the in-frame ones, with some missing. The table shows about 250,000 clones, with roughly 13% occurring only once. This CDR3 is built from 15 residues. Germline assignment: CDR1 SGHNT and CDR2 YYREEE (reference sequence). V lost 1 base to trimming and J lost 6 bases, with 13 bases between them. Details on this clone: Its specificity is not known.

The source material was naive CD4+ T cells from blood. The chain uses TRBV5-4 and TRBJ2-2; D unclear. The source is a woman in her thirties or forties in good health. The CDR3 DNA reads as TGTGCCAGCAGCTTGAAATCTAGGTCGCCCGGGGAGCTGTTTTTT. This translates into CASSLKSRSPGELFF. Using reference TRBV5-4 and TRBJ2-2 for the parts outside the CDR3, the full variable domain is ETGVTQSPTHLIKTRGQQVTLRCSSQSGHNTVSWYQQALGQGPQFIFQYYREEENGRGNFPPRFSGLQFPNYSSELNVNALELDDSALYLCASSLKSRSPGELFFGEGSRLTVL.